This record covers a single TCR beta chain. Original handling: Counts of nucleated cells, estimated from reference gene primer amplification, were obtained. Libraries were prepared by immunoSEQ multiplex PCR; TCRdb keeps only in-frame clonotypes and omits some of them. That table furnishes V, J and clone size, whereas the DNA furnished D and trimming. The table records some 250,000 clones, approximately 78% of them present only once. The data stem from a study of blood T cell repertoires in COVID-19. Study-level information: The United States, Italy and Spain provided the acute and convalescent COVID-19 samples.

The CDR3 spans 16 residues. The germline V gene encodes CDR1 MNHEY and CDR2 SVGEGT. Unmatched junction bases numbered 11, after V lost 6 bases and J lost 4 bases. The sequence was obtained from a woman between 55 and 75 years old with active or convalescent COVID-19. J is TRBJ1-2 and V is TRBV6-2 or TRBV6-3; 10 nucleotides agree with TRBD1. Sequencing was performed on peripheral blood. The CDR3 sequence is CASSHGGTGAVYGYTF. Written as DNA, the CDR3 is TGTGCCAGCAGCCACGGAGGGACAGGGGCCGTCTATGGCTACACCTTC.